One TCR beta chain is described in this entry. In this sample, this clonotype turned up a few times. Its antigen target is currently unknown. No much larger clone is present one base from it, and per-base qualities are unavailable. Library creation used RT-PCR. Reads for this sample came from a NextSeq 550. TCRdb reworked the public reads: Q25 trimming with fastp, MiXCR clone assembly, productive beta chains retained. Merged by CDR3 protein, the rows form single entries marked with the most common genes and DNA. In this sample the table shows approximately 200,000 distinct CDR3 sequences, 38% of which occur a single time. The top ten clonotypes cover around 10% of the sample. CDR1 and CDR2 are drawn from the germline V gene (reference sequence): LNHNV, YYDKDF. V is cut back by 3 bases and J by 5 bases, with 4 bases in the junction unmatched. Including cysteine and phenylalanine, the CDR3 has 15 amino acids. Of all the DNA, just the CDR3 is kept, 45 bases in frame from base 1.

The data stem from a study of patients and donors after allogeneic stem cell transplantation (dated by TCRdb to 2019 to 2021). What was sequenced was blood, either unsorted or a sorted T cell fraction (not recorded which). This clonotype was obtained from a human donor who was either an allogeneic HSCT recipient or a stem cell or donor lymphocyte infusion donor (not recorded which). It is not recorded whose cells these are; they may come from a transplant donor. This receptor chain uses TRBV15 and TRBJ2-2, with 9 central nucleotides matching TRBD1. CDR3 protein: CATSRDRGRTGELFF. In nucleotide form, the sequence is TGTGCCACCAGCAGGGACAGGGGAAGGACCGGGGAGCTGTTTTTT. The full variable domain, completed from the reference TRBV15 and TRBJ2-2 proteins outside the CDR3, reads DAMVIQNPRYQVTQFGKPVTLSCSQTLNHNVMYWYQQKSSQAPKLLFHYYDKDFNNEADTPDNFQSRRPNTSFCFLDIRSPGLGDTAMYLCATSRDRGRTGELFFGEGSRLTVL.